This T cell receptor beta chain derives from a study of blood T cell repertoires in COVID-19. Study-level information: Acute and convalescent COVID-19 samples came from the United States, Italy and Spain. Sources were T cells, B-cell-depleted T cells, or PBMCs; the material itself was cDNA or gDNA.

This CDR3 contains 13 residues. The germline V gene encodes CDR1 SGHNT and CDR2 YENEEA. V lost 5 bases, J lost 4 bases, and 12 bases lay in between. Sequencing used immunoSEQ multiplex PCR; TCRdb keeps in-frame clones, though not all of them. This repertoire shows 100,000 to 120,000 clones, less than 90% found once; its top ten account for about 3.8%. The clonotype comes from a man between 50 and 59 years old with acute or convalescent COVID-19. Material for sequencing was peripheral blood. The rearrangement uses TRBV11-3 and TRBJ2-7, with no clear D. CDR3 bases: TGTGCCAGCAGCGTATCATCCAGTTACGAGCAGTACTTC. Translated, it gives CASSVSSSYEQYF.